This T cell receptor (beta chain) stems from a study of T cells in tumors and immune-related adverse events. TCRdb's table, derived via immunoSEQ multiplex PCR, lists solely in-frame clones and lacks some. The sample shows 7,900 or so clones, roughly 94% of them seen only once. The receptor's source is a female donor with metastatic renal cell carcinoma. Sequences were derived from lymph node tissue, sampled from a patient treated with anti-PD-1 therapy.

The CDR3 nucleotides read TGTGCCAGCAAATTAACAGGGGTTCATGGCTACACCTTC. Residues: CASKLTGVHGYTF. The chain combines TRBV6-1 with TRBJ1-2; TRBD1 matches at 7 bases. Germline CDR1 reads MNHNS; CDR2 reads SASEGT. Trimming removed 7 bases from V and 6 bases from J; junction bases left unmatched: 8. The CDR3 contains 13 residues.